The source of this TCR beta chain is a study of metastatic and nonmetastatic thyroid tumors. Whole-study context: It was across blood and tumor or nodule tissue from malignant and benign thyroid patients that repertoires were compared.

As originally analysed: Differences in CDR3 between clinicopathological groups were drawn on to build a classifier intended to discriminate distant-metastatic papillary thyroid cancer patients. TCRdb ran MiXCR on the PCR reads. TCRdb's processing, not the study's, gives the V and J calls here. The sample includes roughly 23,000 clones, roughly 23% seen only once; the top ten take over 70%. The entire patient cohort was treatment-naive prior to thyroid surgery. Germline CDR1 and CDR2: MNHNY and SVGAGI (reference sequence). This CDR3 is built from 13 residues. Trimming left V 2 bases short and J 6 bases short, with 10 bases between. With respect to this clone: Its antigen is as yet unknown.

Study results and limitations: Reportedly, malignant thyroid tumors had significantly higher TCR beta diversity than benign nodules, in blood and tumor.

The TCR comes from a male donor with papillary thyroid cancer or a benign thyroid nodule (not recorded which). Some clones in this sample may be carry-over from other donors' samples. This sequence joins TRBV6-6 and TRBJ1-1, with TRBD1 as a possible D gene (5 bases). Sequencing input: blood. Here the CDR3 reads CASSYPDSAEAFF. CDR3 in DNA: TGTGCCAGCAGTTACCCCGACAGTGCTGAAGCTTTCTTT.